This TCR beta chain was observed in a study of control samples from healthy donors and cancer patients. CDR3 length: 18 amino acids. CDR1 and CDR2 (germline): SGHRS, YFSETQ. The V and J ends lost 0 bases and 1 base respectively, with 19 bases between them. The protocol was immunoSEQ multiplex PCR, while the TCRdb copy is restricted to in-frame clones and leaves out a portion. The table shows tens of thousands of clones, with 80% to 95% occurring only once. The receptor comes from a woman between 40 and 55 years old with lung cancer. The sample consisted of PBMCs. The chain combines TRBV5-1 with TRBJ1-1, with D perhaps TRBD1 (6 bases). The CDR3 DNA is TGCGCCAGCAGCTTGGGGGCAGGGGAGGTACTTGGGAACACTGAAGCTTTCTTT. Its protein product is CASSLGAGEVLGNTEAFF.